This is a list of T cell receptor beta chains from one sample in a study of cytomegalovirus exposure and HLA in healthy donors. Produced via immunoSEQ multiplex PCR; TCRdb's table is partial and in-frame only. The sample shows roughly 130,000 clones, 65% to 90% of them seen only once. The material sequenced was PBMCs. These TCRs come from a man younger than 35 in good health and CMV-seronegative. Both conserved end residues are part of each CDR3. Fields, in order: clone size, J gene, V gene, D gene, CDR3 length, CDR3 protein, CDR3 DNA. The D gene is left open where the match is weak. Some rows mark clone size as missing; the rest say once, few, many or name a class of expanded clone.

clone size: NA; J gene: TRBJ1-4; V gene: TRBV7-2; D gene: NA; CDR3 length: 15; CDR3 protein: CASSSTGSRGEKLFF; CDR3 DNA: TGTGCCAGCAGCTCAACAGGGTCAAGGGGTGAAAAACTGTTTTTT
clone size: NA; J gene: TRBJ2-5; V gene: TRBV25-1; D gene: NA; CDR3 length: 14; CDR3 protein: CASSVAGSGETQYF; CDR3 DNA: TGTGCCAGCAGTGTCGCGGGGTCGGGGGAGACCCAGTACTTC
clone size: NA; J gene: TRBJ2-3; V gene: TRBV12-5; D gene: TRBD2; CDR3 length: 16; CDR3 protein: CASGLGTSPTHDTQYF; CDR3 DNA: TGTGCTAGTGGTCTAGGGACTAGCCCGACACATGATACGCAGTATTTT
clone size: NA; J gene: TRBJ2-5; V gene: TRBV5-4; D gene: TRBD1; CDR3 length: 15; CDR3 protein: CASSGDPGGGETQYF; CDR3 DNA: TGTGCCAGCAGCGGAGATCCAGGGGGCGGGGAGACCCAGTACTTC
clone size: NA; J gene: TRBJ1-2; V gene: TRBV6-5; D gene: NA; CDR3 length: 14; CDR3 protein: CASRLETDYYGYTF; CDR3 DNA: TGTGCCAGCCGCCTCGAGACAGACTACTATGGCTACACCTTC
clone size: NA; J gene: TRBJ1-3; V gene: TRBV29-1; D gene: NA; CDR3 length: 14; CDR3 protein: CSASAFSSGNTIYF; CDR3 DNA: TGCAGCGCTTCCGCCTTCAGCTCTGGAAACACCATATATTTT
clone size: NA; J gene: TRBJ1-2; V gene: TRBV6-1; D gene: TRBD1; CDR3 length: 14; CDR3 protein: CASNPSGQGYGYTF; CDR3 DNA: TGTGCCAGCAATCCTTCGGGACAGGGCTATGGCTACACCTTC
clone size: NA; J gene: TRBJ2-3; V gene: TRBV9; D gene: TRBD2; CDR3 length: 14; CDR3 protein: CASSAGLAGNTQYF; CDR3 DNA: TGTGCCAGCAGCGCGGGACTAGCGGGGAATACGCAGTATTTT
clone size: NA; J gene: TRBJ2-7; V gene: TRBV6-5; D gene: NA; CDR3 length: 15; CDR3 protein: CASSYSITLLYEQYF; CDR3 DNA: TGTGCCAGCAGTTACTCGATTACGTTACTCTACGAGCAGTACTTC
clone size: NA; J gene: TRBJ2-7; V gene: TRBV5-1; D gene: TRBD2; CDR3 length: 14; CDR3 protein: CASSLSGGMREQYF; CDR3 DNA: TGCGCCAGCAGCTTGAGCGGGGGGATGAGGGAGCAGTACTTC
clone size: once; J gene: TRBJ1-1; V gene: TRBV10-2; D gene: NA; CDR3 length: 13; CDR3 protein: CASSDEGWTEAFF; CDR3 DNA: TGCGCCAGCAGTGACGAGGGTTGGACTGAAGCTTTCTTT
clone size: NA; J gene: TRBJ2-7; V gene: TRBV30; D gene: TRBD1; CDR3 length: 17; CDR3 protein: CAWSVERAGTGAYEQYF; CDR3 DNA: TGTGCCTGGAGTGTTGAGAGGGCCGGGACAGGGGCCTACGAGCAGTACTTC
clone size: NA; J gene: TRBJ1-1; V gene: TRBV7-9; D gene: TRBD1; CDR3 length: 12; CDR3 protein: CASTAGGTEAFF; CDR3 DNA: TGTGCCAGCACGGCAGGGGGCACTGAAGCTTTCTTT
clone size: once; J gene: TRBJ1-2; V gene: TRBV5-6; D gene: TRBD1; CDR3 length: 16; CDR3 protein: CASSLAMGQGAYGYTF; CDR3 DNA: TGTGCCAGCAGCTTGGCCATGGGGCAGGGGGCGTATGGCTACACCTTC
clone size: NA; J gene: TRBJ1-5; V gene: TRBV4-1; D gene: NA; CDR3 length: 16; CDR3 protein: CASSQDWGGSNQPQHF; CDR3 DNA: TGCGCCAGCAGCCAAGATTGGGGAGGTAGCAATCAGCCCCAGCATTTT
clone size: once; J gene: TRBJ1-1; V gene: TRBV30; D gene: NA; CDR3 length: 11; CDR3 protein: CAWKQNTEAFF; CDR3 DNA: TGTGCCTGGAAACAGAACACTGAAGCTTTCTTT
clone size: once; J gene: TRBJ2-7; V gene: TRBV19; D gene: TRBD1; CDR3 length: 14; CDR3 protein: CASSMGTGFYEQYF; CDR3 DNA: TGTGCCAGTAGTATGGGGACAGGGTTCTACGAGCAGTACTTC
clone size: NA; J gene: TRBJ1-6; V gene: TRBV4-2; D gene: NA; CDR3 length: 17; CDR3 protein: CASSHHSPPPAGSLLHF; CDR3 DNA: TGTGCCAGCAGCCACCACAGTCCACCCCCGGCGGGTTCACTCCTCCACTTT
clone size: NA; J gene: TRBJ2-7; V gene: TRBV5-1; D gene: TRBD2; CDR3 length: 14; CDR3 protein: CASSLSSGAYEQYF; CDR3 DNA: TGCGCCAGCAGCTTATCTAGCGGGGCCTACGAGCAGTACTTC
clone size: NA; J gene: TRBJ2-7; V gene: TRBV28; D gene: TRBD1; CDR3 length: 15; CDR3 protein: CASSTLDRVLREQYF; CDR3 DNA: TGTGCCAGCAGCACCCTTGACAGGGTCCTACGGGAGCAGTACTTC
clone size: NA; J gene: TRBJ1-1; V gene: TRBV7-9; D gene: TRBD1; CDR3 length: 14; CDR3 protein: CASSPDRSLTEAFF; CDR3 DNA: TGTGCCAGCAGCCCGGACAGGAGTCTCACTGAAGCTTTCTTT
clone size: NA; J gene: TRBJ1-3; V gene: TRBV19; D gene: TRBD1; CDR3 length: 15; CDR3 protein: CASSAATGAGNTIYF; CDR3 DNA: TGTGCCAGTAGTGCGGCAACAGGGGCTGGAAACACCATATATTTT
clone size: NA; J gene: TRBJ2-5; V gene: TRBV5-6; D gene: NA; CDR3 length: 13; CDR3 protein: CASSLGVQETQYF; CDR3 DNA: TGTGCCAGCAGCTTAGGGGTCCAAGAGACCCAGTACTTC
clone size: NA; J gene: TRBJ2-7; V gene: TRBV7-9; D gene: NA; CDR3 length: 15; CDR3 protein: CASSSRLGGSYEQYF; CDR3 DNA: TGTGCCAGCAGCTCACGACTCGGGGGATCCTACGAGCAGTACTTC
clone size: NA; J gene: TRBJ2-1; V gene: TRBV19; D gene: TRBD2; CDR3 length: 17; CDR3 protein: CASSILSTSGVRNEQFF; CDR3 DNA: TGTGCCAGTAGTATCTTGTCGACTAGCGGGGTAAGGAATGAGCAGTTCTTC
clone size: NA; J gene: TRBJ1-2; V gene: TRBV6-5; D gene: NA; CDR3 length: 13; CDR3 protein: CASARGDRDGYTF; CDR3 DNA: TGTGCCAGCGCCCGGGGGGATCGGGATGGCTACACCTTC